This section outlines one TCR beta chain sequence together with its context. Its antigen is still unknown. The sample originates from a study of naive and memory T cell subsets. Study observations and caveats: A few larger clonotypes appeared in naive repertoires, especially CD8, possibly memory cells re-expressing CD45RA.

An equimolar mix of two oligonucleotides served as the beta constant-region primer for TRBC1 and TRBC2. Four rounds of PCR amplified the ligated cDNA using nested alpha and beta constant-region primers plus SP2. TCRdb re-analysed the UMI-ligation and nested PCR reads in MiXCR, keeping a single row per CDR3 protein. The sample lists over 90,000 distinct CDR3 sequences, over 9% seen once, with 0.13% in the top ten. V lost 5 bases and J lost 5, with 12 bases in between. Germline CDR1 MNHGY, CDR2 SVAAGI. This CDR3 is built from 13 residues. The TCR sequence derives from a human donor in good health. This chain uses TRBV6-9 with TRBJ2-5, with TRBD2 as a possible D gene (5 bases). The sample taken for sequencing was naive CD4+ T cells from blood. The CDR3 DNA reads TGTGCCAGCAGTGCTTCCTGGGAGGAGACCCAGTACTTC. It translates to CASSASWEETQYF.